This T cell receptor (beta chain) came from a study of T cell responses to AZD1222 COVID-19 vaccine. Study-level results: The study found Spike-specific TCR breadth and depth rose after two AZD1222 doses. Spike-wide vaccine-associated CD4 TCRs dominated at 160-218 and 743-854. Epitopes outside B.1.351 and B.1.1.7 mutated regions reportedly drew nearly half of spike TCRs. Donors were chiefly white British, with a greater number of females, and clonal diversity was perhaps underestimated.

Libraries were prepared by immunoSEQ multiplex PCR; TCRdb keeps only in-frame clonotypes and omits some of them. Among some 100,000 clones, around 87% were seen once, and the ten largest hold 4.4%. Germline-derived CDR1 and CDR2 are SGDLS and YYNGEE. The CDR3 has 15 residues. The J segment lost 1 base and the V segment lost 1 base, leaving 3 bases of the junction unmatched. In the case of this clone: Its antigen is undetermined.

V and J are TRBV9 and TRBJ2-5; 8 bases fit TRBD2. This TCR came from an adult who received the AZD1222 COVID-19 vaccine. This specimen consisted of peripheral blood, obtained 28 days after the second AZD1222 dose. The CDR3 is CASSVLAGPQETQYF. The CDR3 DNA sequence: TGTGCCAGCAGCGTACTAGCGGGCCCCCAAGAGACCCAGTACTTC.